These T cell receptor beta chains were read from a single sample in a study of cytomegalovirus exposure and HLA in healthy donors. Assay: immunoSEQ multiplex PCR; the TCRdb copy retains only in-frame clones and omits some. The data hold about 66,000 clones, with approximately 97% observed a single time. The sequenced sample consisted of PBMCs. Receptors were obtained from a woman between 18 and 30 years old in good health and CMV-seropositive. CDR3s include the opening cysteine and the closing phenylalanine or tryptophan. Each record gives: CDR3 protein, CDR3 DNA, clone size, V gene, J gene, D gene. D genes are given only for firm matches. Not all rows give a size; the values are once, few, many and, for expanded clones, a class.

cdr3_aa: CASSRDRGSSGNTIYF
cdr3_nt: TGTGCCAGCAGCCGGGACAGGGGTAGCTCTGGAAACACCATATATTTT
clone_size: NA
v_call: TRBV7-6
j_call: TRBJ1-3
d_call: TRBD1

cdr3_aa: CAYQPGTGSDTQYF
cdr3_nt: TGTGCCTACCAACCCGGGACAGGGTCAGATACGCAGTATTTT
clone_size: once
v_call: TRBV30
j_call: TRBJ2-3
d_call: TRBD1

cdr3_aa: CASSYAPFNQPQHF
cdr3_nt: TGTGCCAGCAGCTACGCGCCCTTCAATCAGCCCCAGCATTTT
clone_size: NA
v_call: TRBV6-5
j_call: TRBJ1-5
d_call: NA

cdr3_aa: CASLIAGEQYF
cdr3_nt: TGTGCCAGCCTAATAGCTGGAGAGCAGTACTTC
clone_size: NA
v_call: TRBV6-1
j_call: TRBJ2-7
d_call: NA

cdr3_aa: CASSPGGFNQPQHF
cdr3_nt: TGTGCCAGCAGTCCAGGGGGATTCAATCAGCCCCAGCATTTT
clone_size: once
v_call: TRBV6-5
j_call: TRBJ1-5
d_call: TRBD1

cdr3_aa: CASSNAVGGVLGELFF
cdr3_nt: TGCGCCAGCAGCAACGCTGTTGGCGGAGTACTCGGGGAGCTGTTTTTT
clone_size: NA
v_call: TRBV5-1
j_call: TRBJ2-2
d_call: NA

cdr3_aa: CASSFLAGGKFF
cdr3_nt: TGTGCCAGCAGCTTTTTAGCGGGAGGAAAGTTCTTC
clone_size: NA
v_call: TRBV13
j_call: TRBJ2-1
d_call: TRBD2

cdr3_aa: CASSLVQTSNYSYTF
cdr3_nt: TGTGCCAGCAGCTTAGTTCAGACGAGTAACTATAGCTACACCTTC
clone_size: NA
v_call: TRBV11-2
j_call: TRBJ1-2
d_call: NA

cdr3_aa: CAISETLAGSSYEQYF
cdr3_nt: TGTGCCATCAGTGAGACGCTAGCGGGCAGCTCCTACGAGCAGTACTTC
clone_size: NA
v_call: TRBV10-3
j_call: TRBJ2-7
d_call: TRBD2

cdr3_aa: CASTDGGPHEQYF
cdr3_nt: TGTGCCAGCACCGACGGGGGGCCCCACGAGCAGTACTTC
clone_size: NA
v_call: TRBV27
j_call: TRBJ2-7
d_call: NA

cdr3_aa: CASRTGWGTGELFF
cdr3_nt: TGTGCCAGCAGAACAGGGTGGGGCACCGGGGAGCTGTTTTTT
clone_size: NA
v_call: TRBV11-1
j_call: TRBJ2-2
d_call: NA

cdr3_aa: CASSLVPRATNEKLFF
cdr3_nt: TGTGCCAGCAGCTTAGTACCCAGGGCAACTAATGAAAAACTGTTTTTT
clone_size: NA
v_call: TRBV7-8
j_call: TRBJ1-4
d_call: NA

cdr3_aa: CASKKIAGGVDTQYF
cdr3_nt: TGTGCCAGCAAAAAGATAGCGGGAGGGGTAGATACGCAGTATTTT
clone_size: NA
v_call: TRBV2
j_call: TRBJ2-3
d_call: TRBD2

cdr3_aa: CASGAAYSYEQYF
cdr3_nt: TGTGCCAGCGGGGCGGCGTACTCCTACGAGCAGTACTTC
clone_size: NA
v_call: TRBV27
j_call: TRBJ2-7
d_call: NA

cdr3_aa: CATSRPGQGKGYTF
cdr3_nt: TGTGCCACCAGCAGGCCGGGACAGGGGAAAGGCTACACCTTC
clone_size: NA
v_call: TRBV15
j_call: TRBJ1-2
d_call: TRBD1

cdr3_aa: CASSIQGGDETQYF
cdr3_nt: TGTGCCAGCAGTATCCAGGGAGGTGACGAGACCCAGTACTTC
clone_size: NA
v_call: TRBV28
j_call: TRBJ2-5
d_call: NA

cdr3_aa: CASSPSVGEHTDTQYF
cdr3_nt: TGTGCCAGCTCACCTTCCGTCGGAGAGCACACAGATACGCAGTATTTT
clone_size: NA
v_call: TRBV18
j_call: TRBJ2-3
d_call: NA

cdr3_aa: CASSGMDRVSTDTQYF
cdr3_nt: TGTGCCAGCAGTGGAATGGACAGGGTTTCCACAGATACGCAGTATTTT
clone_size: NA
v_call: TRBV2
j_call: TRBJ2-3
d_call: TRBD1

cdr3_aa: CASSFAEGINEQFF
cdr3_nt: NA
clone_size: once
v_call: TRBV12-1
j_call: TRBJ2-1
d_call: NA

cdr3_aa: CASSVTVYQPQHF
cdr3_nt: TGTGCCAGCAGTGTGACAGTATATCAGCCCCAGCATTTT
clone_size: NA
v_call: TRBV27
j_call: TRBJ1-5
d_call: NA

cdr3_aa: CASSLTSGNTIYF
cdr3_nt: TGTGCCAGCAGCTTAACGAGTGGAAACACCATATATTTT
clone_size: NA
v_call: TRBV7-3
j_call: TRBJ1-3
d_call: NA

cdr3_aa: CASSESSTGSGTQYF
cdr3_nt: TGTGCCAGCAGTGAATCCTCGACAGGGTCGGGGACCCAGTACTTC
clone_size: NA
v_call: TRBV2
j_call: TRBJ2-5
d_call: TRBD1

cdr3_aa: CASSSQNRLANYGYTF
cdr3_nt: TGTGCCAGCAGTTCACAGAACAGGTTAGCTAACTATGGCTACACCTTC
clone_size: NA
v_call: TRBV27
j_call: TRBJ1-2
d_call: NA

cdr3_aa: CAISPGQGGLDTQYF
cdr3_nt: TGTGCCATCAGCCCCGGACAGGGAGGGTTGGATACGCAGTATTTT
clone_size: NA
v_call: TRBV10-3
j_call: TRBJ2-3
d_call: NA

cdr3_aa: CASSLTGGGGEQYF
cdr3_nt: TGCGCCAGCAGCCTAACGGGGGGTGGGGGCGAGCAGTACTTC
clone_size: NA
v_call: TRBV5-1
j_call: TRBJ2-7
d_call: TRBD2

cdr3_aa: CASSPSGRYQETQYF
cdr3_nt: TGTGCCAGTAGTCCGAGCGGGAGGTACCAAGAGACCCAGTACTTC
clone_size: NA
v_call: TRBV19
j_call: TRBJ2-5
d_call: TRBD2

cdr3_aa: CASSEAGSPTEAFF
cdr3_nt: TGTGCCAGCAGTGAAGCGGGTAGCCCCACTGAAGCTTTCTTT
clone_size: few
v_call: TRBV6-1
j_call: TRBJ1-1
d_call: NA

cdr3_aa: CASSQPGQFYEQYF
cdr3_nt: TGTGCCAGCAGTCAGCCGGGACAGTTCTACGAGCAGTACTTC
clone_size: NA
v_call: TRBV25-1
j_call: TRBJ2-7
d_call: TRBD1

cdr3_aa: CASSQDGTGYEQYF
cdr3_nt: TGCGCCAGCAGCCAAGATGGAACAGGCTACGAGCAGTACTTC
clone_size: NA
v_call: TRBV4-1
j_call: TRBJ2-7
d_call: NA

cdr3_aa: CASRGGGSYNEQFF
cdr3_nt: TGTGCCAGCAGGGGAGGGGGATCCTACAATGAGCAGTTCTTC
clone_size: large
v_call: TRBV28
j_call: TRBJ2-1
d_call: NA

cdr3_aa: CATSSPRDRDEKLFF
cdr3_nt: TGTGCCACCAGCAGCCCCCGGGACAGGGATGAAAAACTGTTTTTT
clone_size: NA
v_call: TRBV15
j_call: TRBJ1-4
d_call: TRBD1

cdr3_aa: CGKGGPEAFF
cdr3_nt: TGCGGGAAAGGGGGCCCTGAAGCTTTCTTT
clone_size: NA
v_call: TRBV20-1
j_call: TRBJ1-1
d_call: TRBD1

cdr3_aa: CASSVGRGRVGELFF
cdr3_nt: TGTGCCAGCAGCGTAGGCAGGGGGCGTGTCGGGGAGCTGTTTTTT
clone_size: NA
v_call: TRBV9
j_call: TRBJ2-2
d_call: TRBD1

cdr3_aa: CASRRTGGRSTQHF
cdr3_nt: TGTGCCAGCAGGCGGACAGGGGGTCGCTCGACCCAGCATTTT
clone_size: NA
v_call: TRBV28
j_call: TRBJ1-5
d_call: TRBD1

cdr3_aa: CASSLKAGESYEQYF
cdr3_nt: TGTGCCAGCAGCTTAAAGGCAGGGGAATCCTACGAGCAGTACTTC
clone_size: NA
v_call: TRBV5-4
j_call: TRBJ2-7
d_call: NA

cdr3_aa: CSVEEADRDYGYTF
cdr3_nt: TGCAGCGTTGAAGAAGCGGACAGGGACTATGGCTACACCTTC
clone_size: NA
v_call: TRBV29-1
j_call: TRBJ1-2
d_call: TRBD1

cdr3_aa: CASSSPGYGYTF
cdr3_nt: TGTGCCAGCAGCTCCCCAGGCTATGGCTACACCTTC
clone_size: NA
v_call: TRBV11-2
j_call: TRBJ1-2
d_call: NA

cdr3_aa: CSVGDSRGYTF
cdr3_nt: TGCAGCGTTGGGGACAGTCGTGGCTACACCTTC
clone_size: NA
v_call: TRBV29-1
j_call: TRBJ1-2
d_call: TRBD1

cdr3_aa: CASSYVYSYEQYF
cdr3_nt: TGTGCCAGCAGTTACGTCTATTCCTACGAGCAGTACTTC
clone_size: NA
v_call: TRBV6-5
j_call: TRBJ2-7
d_call: NA

cdr3_aa: CASSLGGEVTPHYGYTF
cdr3_nt: TGTGCCAGCAGCTTAGGCGGTGAGGTGACCCCTCACTATGGCTACACCTTC
clone_size: NA
v_call: TRBV13
j_call: TRBJ1-2
d_call: NA

cdr3_aa: CASSHGTGDTFNQPQHF
cdr3_nt: TGTGCCAGTAGTCACGGGACAGGGGACACATTCAATCAGCCCCAGCATTTT
clone_size: once
v_call: TRBV19
j_call: TRBJ1-5
d_call: TRBD1

cdr3_aa: CASSLEGVDYEQYF
cdr3_nt: TGTGCCAGCAGCTTAGAAGGGGTGGACTACGAGCAGTACTTC
clone_size: NA
v_call: TRBV7-9
j_call: TRBJ2-7
d_call: NA

cdr3_aa: CASSFPSGTSKRVTGELFF
cdr3_nt: TGTGCCAGCAGTTTCCCCTCCGGGACTAGCAAGCGGGTCACCGGGGAGCTGTTTTTT
clone_size: NA
v_call: TRBV27
j_call: TRBJ2-2
d_call: TRBD2

cdr3_aa: CASSASGSSYNEQFF
cdr3_nt: TGTGCCAGCAGCGCAAGCGGGAGCTCCTACAATGAGCAGTTCTTC
clone_size: NA
v_call: TRBV9
j_call: TRBJ2-1
d_call: TRBD2

cdr3_aa: CASRETGLNTEAFF
cdr3_nt: TGTGCCAGCAGAGAGACAGGGCTGAACACTGAAGCTTTCTTT
clone_size: NA
v_call: TRBV25-1
j_call: TRBJ1-1
d_call: TRBD1

cdr3_aa: CASSFAGSYNEQFF
cdr3_nt: TGTGCCAGCAGTTTCGCGGGTTCCTACAATGAGCAGTTCTTC
clone_size: NA
v_call: TRBV28
j_call: TRBJ2-1
d_call: NA

cdr3_aa: CASSTTGGGGQPQHF
cdr3_nt: TGTGCCAGCAGTACAACAGGGGGCGGGGGTCAGCCCCAGCATTTT
clone_size: NA
v_call: TRBV27
j_call: TRBJ1-5
d_call: TRBD1

cdr3_aa: CASIVGRRFTGELFF
cdr3_nt: TGTGCCAGCATAGTGGGCCGACGATTTACCGGGGAGCTGTTTTTT
clone_size: once
v_call: TRBV6-1
j_call: TRBJ2-2
d_call: NA

cdr3_aa: CASSGGLAGSYEQYF
cdr3_nt: TGTGCCAGCAGTGGGGGACTAGCGGGGTCCTACGAGCAGTACTTC
clone_size: NA
v_call: TRBV6-1
j_call: TRBJ2-7
d_call: TRBD2

cdr3_aa: CASRPGLGPYEQYF
cdr3_nt: TGTGCCAGCAGACCGGGACTTGGGCCCTACGAGCAGTACTTC
clone_size: NA
v_call: TRBV6-5
j_call: TRBJ2-7
d_call: NA

cdr3_aa: CASSSAANYGYTF
cdr3_nt: TGTGCCAGCAGTTCCGCGGCTAACTATGGCTACACCTTC
clone_size: NA
v_call: TRBV6-6
j_call: TRBJ1-2
d_call: NA

cdr3_aa: CASSYGTSGTGELFF
cdr3_nt: TGTGCCAGCAGTTATGGGACTAGCGGGACCGGGGAGCTGTTTTTT
clone_size: NA
v_call: TRBV6-5
j_call: TRBJ2-2
d_call: TRBD2

cdr3_aa: CASSPTDQGPNYGYTF
cdr3_nt: TGTGCCAGCAGTCCTACAGACCAGGGGCCTAACTATGGCTACACCTTC
clone_size: NA
v_call: TRBV27
j_call: TRBJ1-2
d_call: NA

cdr3_aa: CASSSLPFWRQAFF
cdr3_nt: TGTGCCAGCAGTTCCCTCCCCTTTTGGAGGCAAGCTTTCTTT
clone_size: NA
v_call: TRBV6-5
j_call: TRBJ1-1
d_call: NA

cdr3_aa: CSASAVPEQFF
cdr3_nt: TGCAGTGCTAGCGCAGTTCCTGAGCAGTTCTTC
clone_size: NA
v_call: TRBV20-1
j_call: TRBJ2-1
d_call: NA

cdr3_aa: CASSPSSSGTGNTIYF
cdr3_nt: TGTGCCAGCTCACCAAGTTCTTCAGGGACTGGAAACACCATATATTTT
clone_size: NA
v_call: TRBV18
j_call: TRBJ1-3
d_call: NA

cdr3_aa: CASSTKTDIAKNIQYF
cdr3_nt: TGTGCCAGCAGTACTAAGACAGATATAGCCAAAAACATTCAGTACTTC
clone_size: NA
v_call: TRBV2
j_call: TRBJ2-4
d_call: NA